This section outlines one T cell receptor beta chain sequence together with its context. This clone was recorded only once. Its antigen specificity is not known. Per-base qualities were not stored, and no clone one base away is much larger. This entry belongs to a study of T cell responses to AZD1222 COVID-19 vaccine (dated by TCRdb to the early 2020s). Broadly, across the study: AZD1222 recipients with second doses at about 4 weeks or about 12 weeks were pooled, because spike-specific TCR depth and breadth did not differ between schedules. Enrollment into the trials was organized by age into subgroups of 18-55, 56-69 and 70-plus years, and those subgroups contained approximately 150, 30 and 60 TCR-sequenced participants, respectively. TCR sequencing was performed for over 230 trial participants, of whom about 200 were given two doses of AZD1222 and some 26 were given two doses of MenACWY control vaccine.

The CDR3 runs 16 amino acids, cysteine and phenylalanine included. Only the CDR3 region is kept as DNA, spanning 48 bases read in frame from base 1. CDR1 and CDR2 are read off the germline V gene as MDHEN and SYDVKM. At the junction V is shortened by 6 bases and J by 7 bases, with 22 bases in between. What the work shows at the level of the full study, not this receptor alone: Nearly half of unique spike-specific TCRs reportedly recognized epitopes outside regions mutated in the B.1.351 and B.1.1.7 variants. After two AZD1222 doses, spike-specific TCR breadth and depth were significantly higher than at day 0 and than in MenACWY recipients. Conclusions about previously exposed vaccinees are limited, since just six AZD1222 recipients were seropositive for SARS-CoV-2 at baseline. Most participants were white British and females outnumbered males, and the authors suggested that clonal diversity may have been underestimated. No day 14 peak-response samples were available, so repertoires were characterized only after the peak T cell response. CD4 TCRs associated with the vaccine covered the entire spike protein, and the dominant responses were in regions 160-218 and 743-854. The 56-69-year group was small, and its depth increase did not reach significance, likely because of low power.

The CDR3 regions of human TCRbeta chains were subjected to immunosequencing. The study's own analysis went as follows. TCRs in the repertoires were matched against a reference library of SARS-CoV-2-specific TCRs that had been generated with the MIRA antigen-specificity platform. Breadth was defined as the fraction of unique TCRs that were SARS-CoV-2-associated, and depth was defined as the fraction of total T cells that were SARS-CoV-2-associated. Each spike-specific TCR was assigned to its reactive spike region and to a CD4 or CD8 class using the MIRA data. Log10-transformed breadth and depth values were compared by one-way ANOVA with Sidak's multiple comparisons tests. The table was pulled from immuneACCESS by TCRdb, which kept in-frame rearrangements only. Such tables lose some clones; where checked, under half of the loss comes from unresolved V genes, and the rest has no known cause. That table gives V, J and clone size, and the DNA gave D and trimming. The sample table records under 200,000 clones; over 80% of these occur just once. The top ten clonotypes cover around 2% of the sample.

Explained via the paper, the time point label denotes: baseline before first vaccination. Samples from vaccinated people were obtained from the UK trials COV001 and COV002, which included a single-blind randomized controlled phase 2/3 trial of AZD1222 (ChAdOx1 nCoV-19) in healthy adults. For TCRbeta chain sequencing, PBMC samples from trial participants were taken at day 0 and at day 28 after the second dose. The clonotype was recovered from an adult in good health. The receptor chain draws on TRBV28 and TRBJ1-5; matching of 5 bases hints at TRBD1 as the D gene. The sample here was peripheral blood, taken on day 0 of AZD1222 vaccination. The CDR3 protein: CASSRTSGLRDQPQHF. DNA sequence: TGTGCCAGCAGCCGAACATCGGGCCTGAGGGACCAGCCCCAGCATTTT.